Presented here are 9 T cell receptor beta chains from one specimen sequenced in a study of blood T cells in healthy people across ages. Then a second PCR, running roughly 7 to 12 cycles, was carried out with a sample-barcoded 5' primer and a J-beta primer mix. TCRdb reprocessed the 5' RACE reads via MiXCR and lists one record per CDR3 protein. The top ten clones hold around 29% of a sample with a few hundred thousand distinct CDR3 sequences, around 29% of them seen once. The sequenced sample was blood. These receptors originate from a woman in her seventies in good health.

The chain is built from TRBV20-1 and TRBJ1-2; no definite D call. Germline assignment: CDR1 DFQATT and CDR2 SNEGSKA (reference sequence). Trimming stripped 0 bases from V and 4 bases from J, with 9 bases between. CDR3 length: 13 amino acids. CDR3 region: CSARDPWSYGYTF. The DNA of the CDR3 is TGCAGTGCTAGAGATCCCTGGAGCTATGGCTACACCTTC.

The J gene is TRBJ2-7, the V gene TRBV6-2 or TRBV6-3; D not certain. This CDR3 has 16 amino acids. Germline V gene data show CDR1 as MNHEY and CDR2 as SVGEGT. V was cut by 5 bases and J by 3 bases, with 20 bases left in between. CDR3 in amino acids: CASSGDLKTGIYEQYF. DNA of the CDR3: TGTGCCAGCAGTGGAGACTTGAAAACCGGAATCTACGAGCAGTACTTC.

Only a few counts were recorded for this clonotype. The chain uses TRBV27 and TRBJ2-1, with a weak D call TRBD2 (6 bases). The CDR3 sequence is 15 residues long. Germline CDR1 MNHEY, CDR2 SMNVEV (reference sequence). Trimming cost V 4 bases and J 0 bases, with 10 bases left between them. CDR3 residues: CASSSPGGSYNEQFF. The CDR3 DNA reads TGTGCCAGCAGTTCGCCCGGGGGCTCCTACAATGAGCAGTTCTTC.

This clonotype was counted ten times or more. The chain links TRBV13 to TRBJ2-5; 11 nucleotides align to TRBD2. CDR1 is PRHDT, CDR2 FYEKMQ, per germline (reference sequence). V gave up 1 base and J gave up 3 bases; unmatched junction bases: 10. CDR3 size: 18 residues. In DNA, the CDR3 is TGTGCCAGCAGCTTAGCTGTAGCGGGAGGGCCGCAGGAAGAGACCCAGTACTTC. This gives the protein CASSLAVAGGPQEETQYF.

At least ten counts were recorded for this clonotype. J is TRBJ1-1 and V is TRBV20-1; the D is unclear. CDR1 is DFQATT and CDR2 is SNEGSKA in the germline V gene (reference sequence). The CDR3 consists of 15 residues. The V gene lost 3 bases and the J gene lost 4 bases, with 18 bases spanning the gap. The CDR3 DNA reads TGCAGTGCTAGCACCAGAGGTTGGTCGGGCACTGAAGCTTTCTTT. Its protein is CSASTRGWSGTEAFF.

In nucleotides, the CDR3 is TGCGCCAGCAGCTTGGTTGGGGCGACTCAAGAGACCCAGTACTTC. Its protein is CASSLVGATQETQYF. The gene calls are TRBV5-1 and TRBJ2-5; possibly TRBD1 for D (5 bases). V lost 0 bases and J 2 bases, leaving 11 bases between the germline ends. CDR3 length equals 15 residues. The germline CDR1 and CDR2 sequences are SGHRS and YFSETQ.

This clonotype was recorded a few times. The chain combines TRBV6-6 with TRBJ1-4; TRBD1 agrees at 8 bases. Germline assignment: CDR1 MNHNY and CDR2 SVGAGI (reference sequence). The V gene end was trimmed by 4 bases and the J gene end by 7 bases; junction bases not matched to a gene: 11. The length of the CDR3 is 16 residues. The CDR3 DNA is TGTGCCAGCAGTTCTCCTGGACAGGGACGAGGTGAAAAACTGTTTTTT. This gives the protein CASSSPGQGRGEKLFF.

The V and J genes are TRBV20-1 and TRBJ2-5, with TRBD2 matching over 11 bases. The end of the DNA is better explained by TRBJ2-7, so the J call may be wrong. Germline CDR1 is DFQATT and CDR2 is SNEGSKA (reference sequence). The CDR3 contains 16 residues. The DNA for the CDR3 is TGCAGTGCTAGAAGTACTAGCGGGAGTGCGGGGTACGAGCAGTACTTC. Encoded protein: CSARSTSGSAGYEQYF.

This chain uses TRBV20-1 with TRBJ2-5; 8 bases are a match to TRBD2. The ends lost 0 bases at V and 1 base at J; junction bases unmatched: 7. This CDR3 has 16 amino acids. Germline V gene data show CDR1 as DFQATT and CDR2 as SNEGSKA (reference sequence). The CDR3 DNA sequence: TGCAGTGCTAGAGATGATATAGCGGGAACCCAAGAGACCCAGTACTTC. Translated: CSARDDIAGTQETQYF.